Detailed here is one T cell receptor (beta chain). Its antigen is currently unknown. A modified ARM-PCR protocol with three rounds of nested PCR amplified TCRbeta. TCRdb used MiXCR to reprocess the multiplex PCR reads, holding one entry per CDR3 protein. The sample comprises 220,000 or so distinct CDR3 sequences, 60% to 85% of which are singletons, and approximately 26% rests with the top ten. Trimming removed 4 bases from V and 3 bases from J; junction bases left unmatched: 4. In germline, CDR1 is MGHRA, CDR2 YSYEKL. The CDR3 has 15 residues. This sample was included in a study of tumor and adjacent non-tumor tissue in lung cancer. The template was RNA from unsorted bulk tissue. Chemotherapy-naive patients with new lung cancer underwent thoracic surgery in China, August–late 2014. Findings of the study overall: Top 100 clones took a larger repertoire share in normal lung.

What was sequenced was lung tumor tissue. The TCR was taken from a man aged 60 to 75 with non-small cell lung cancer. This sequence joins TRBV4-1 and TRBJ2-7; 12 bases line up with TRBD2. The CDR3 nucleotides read TGCGCCAGCAGCCCGCAGACTAGCGGGAGCTACGAGCAGTACTTC. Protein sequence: CASSPQTSGSYEQYF.